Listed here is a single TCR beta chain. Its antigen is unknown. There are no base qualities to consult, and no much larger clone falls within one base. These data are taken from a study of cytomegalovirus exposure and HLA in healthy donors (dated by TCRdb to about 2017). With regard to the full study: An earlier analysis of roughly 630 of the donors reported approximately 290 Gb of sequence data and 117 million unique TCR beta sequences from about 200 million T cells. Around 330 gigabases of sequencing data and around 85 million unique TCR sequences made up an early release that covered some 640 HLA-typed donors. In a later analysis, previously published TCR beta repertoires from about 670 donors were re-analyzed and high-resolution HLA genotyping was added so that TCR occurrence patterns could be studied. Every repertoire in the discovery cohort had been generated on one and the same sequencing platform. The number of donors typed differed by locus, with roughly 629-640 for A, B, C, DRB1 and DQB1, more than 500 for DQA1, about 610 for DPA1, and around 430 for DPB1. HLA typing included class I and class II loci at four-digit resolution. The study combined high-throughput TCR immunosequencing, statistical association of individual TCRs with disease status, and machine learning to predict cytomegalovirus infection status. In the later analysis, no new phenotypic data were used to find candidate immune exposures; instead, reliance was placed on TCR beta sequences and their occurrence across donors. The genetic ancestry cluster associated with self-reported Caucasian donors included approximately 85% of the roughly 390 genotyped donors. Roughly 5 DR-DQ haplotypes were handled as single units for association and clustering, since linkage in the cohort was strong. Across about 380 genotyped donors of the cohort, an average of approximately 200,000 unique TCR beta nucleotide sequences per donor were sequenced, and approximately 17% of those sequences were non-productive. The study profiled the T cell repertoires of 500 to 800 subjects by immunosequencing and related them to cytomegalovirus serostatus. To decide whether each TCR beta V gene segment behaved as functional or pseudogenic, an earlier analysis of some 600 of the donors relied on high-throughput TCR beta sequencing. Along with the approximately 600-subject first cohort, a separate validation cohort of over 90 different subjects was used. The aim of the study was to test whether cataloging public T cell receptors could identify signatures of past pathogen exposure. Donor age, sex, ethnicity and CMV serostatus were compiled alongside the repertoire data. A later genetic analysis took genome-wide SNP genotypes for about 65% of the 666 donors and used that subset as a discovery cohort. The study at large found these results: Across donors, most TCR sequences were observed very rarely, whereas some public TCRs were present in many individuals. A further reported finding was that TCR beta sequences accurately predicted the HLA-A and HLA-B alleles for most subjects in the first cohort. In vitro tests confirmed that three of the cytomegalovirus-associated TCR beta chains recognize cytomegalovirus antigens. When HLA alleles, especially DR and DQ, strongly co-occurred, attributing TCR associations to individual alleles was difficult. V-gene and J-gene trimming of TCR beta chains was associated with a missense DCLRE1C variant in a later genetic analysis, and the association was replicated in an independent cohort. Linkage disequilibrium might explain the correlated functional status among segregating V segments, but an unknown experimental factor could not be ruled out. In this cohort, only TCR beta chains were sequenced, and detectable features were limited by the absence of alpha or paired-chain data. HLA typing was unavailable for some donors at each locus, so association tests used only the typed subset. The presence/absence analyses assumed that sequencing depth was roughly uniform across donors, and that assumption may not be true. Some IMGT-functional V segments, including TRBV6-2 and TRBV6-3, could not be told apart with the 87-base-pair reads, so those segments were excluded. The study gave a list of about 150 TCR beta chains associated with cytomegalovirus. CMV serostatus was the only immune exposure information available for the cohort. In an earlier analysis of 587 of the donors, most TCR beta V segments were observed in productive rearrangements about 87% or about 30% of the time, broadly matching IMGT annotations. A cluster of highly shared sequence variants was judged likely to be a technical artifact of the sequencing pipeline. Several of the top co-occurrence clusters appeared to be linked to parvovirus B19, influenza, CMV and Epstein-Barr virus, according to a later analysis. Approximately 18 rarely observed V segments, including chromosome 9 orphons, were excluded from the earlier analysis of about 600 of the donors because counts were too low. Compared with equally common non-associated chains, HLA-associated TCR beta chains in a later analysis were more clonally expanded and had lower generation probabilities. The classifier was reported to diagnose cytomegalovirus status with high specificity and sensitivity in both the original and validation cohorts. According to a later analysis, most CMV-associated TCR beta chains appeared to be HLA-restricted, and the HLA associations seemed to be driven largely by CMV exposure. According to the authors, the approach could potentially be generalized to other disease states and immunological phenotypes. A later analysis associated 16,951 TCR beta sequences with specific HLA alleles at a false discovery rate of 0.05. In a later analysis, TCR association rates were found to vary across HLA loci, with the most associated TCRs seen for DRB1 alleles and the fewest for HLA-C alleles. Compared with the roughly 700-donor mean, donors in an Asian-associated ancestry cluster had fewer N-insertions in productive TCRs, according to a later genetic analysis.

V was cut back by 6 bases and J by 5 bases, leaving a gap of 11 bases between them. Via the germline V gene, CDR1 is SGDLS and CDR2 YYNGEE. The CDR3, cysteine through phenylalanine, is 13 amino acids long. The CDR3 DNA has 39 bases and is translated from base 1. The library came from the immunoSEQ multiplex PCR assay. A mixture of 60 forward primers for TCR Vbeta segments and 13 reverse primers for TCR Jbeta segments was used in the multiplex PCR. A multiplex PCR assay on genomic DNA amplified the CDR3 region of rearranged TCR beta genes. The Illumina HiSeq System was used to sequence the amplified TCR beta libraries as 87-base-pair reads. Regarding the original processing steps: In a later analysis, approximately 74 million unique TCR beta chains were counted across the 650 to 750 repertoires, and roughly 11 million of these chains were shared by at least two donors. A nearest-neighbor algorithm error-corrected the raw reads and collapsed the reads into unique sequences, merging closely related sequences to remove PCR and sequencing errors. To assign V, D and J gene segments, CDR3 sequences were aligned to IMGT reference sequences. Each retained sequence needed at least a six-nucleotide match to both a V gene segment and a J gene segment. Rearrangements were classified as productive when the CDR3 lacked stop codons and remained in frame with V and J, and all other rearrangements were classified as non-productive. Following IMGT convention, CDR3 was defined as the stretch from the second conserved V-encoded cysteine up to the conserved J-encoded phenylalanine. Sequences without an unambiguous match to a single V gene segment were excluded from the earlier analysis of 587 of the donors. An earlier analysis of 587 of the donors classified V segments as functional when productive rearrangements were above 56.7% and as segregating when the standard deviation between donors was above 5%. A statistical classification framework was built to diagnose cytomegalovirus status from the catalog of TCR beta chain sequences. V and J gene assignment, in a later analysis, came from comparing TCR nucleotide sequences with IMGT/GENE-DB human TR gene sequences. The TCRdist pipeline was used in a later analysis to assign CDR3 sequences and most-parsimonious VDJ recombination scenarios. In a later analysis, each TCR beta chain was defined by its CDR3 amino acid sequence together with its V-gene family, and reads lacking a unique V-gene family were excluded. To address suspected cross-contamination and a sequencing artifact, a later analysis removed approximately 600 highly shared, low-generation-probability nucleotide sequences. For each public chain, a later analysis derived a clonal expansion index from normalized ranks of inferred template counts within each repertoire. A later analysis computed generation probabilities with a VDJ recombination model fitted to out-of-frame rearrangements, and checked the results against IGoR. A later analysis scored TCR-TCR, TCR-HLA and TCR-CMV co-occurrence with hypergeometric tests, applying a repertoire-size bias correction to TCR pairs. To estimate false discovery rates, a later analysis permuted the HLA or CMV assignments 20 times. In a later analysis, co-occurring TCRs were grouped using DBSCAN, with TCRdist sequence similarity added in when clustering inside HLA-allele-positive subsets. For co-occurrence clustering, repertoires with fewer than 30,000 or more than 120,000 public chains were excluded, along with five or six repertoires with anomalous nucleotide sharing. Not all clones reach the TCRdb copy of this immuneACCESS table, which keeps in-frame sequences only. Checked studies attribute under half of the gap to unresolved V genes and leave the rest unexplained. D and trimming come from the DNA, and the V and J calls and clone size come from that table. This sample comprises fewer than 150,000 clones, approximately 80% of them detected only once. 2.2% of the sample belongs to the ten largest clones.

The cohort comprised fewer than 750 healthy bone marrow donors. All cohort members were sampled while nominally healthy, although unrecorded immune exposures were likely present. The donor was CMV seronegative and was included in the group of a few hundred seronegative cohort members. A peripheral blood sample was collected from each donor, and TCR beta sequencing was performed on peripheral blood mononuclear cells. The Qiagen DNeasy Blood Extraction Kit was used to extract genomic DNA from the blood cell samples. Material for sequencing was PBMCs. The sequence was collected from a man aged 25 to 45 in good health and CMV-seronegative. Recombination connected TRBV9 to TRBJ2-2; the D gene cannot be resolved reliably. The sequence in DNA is TGTGCCAGCACGTTGACTGGGACCGGGGAGCTGTTTTTT. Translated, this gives CASTLTGTGELFF.